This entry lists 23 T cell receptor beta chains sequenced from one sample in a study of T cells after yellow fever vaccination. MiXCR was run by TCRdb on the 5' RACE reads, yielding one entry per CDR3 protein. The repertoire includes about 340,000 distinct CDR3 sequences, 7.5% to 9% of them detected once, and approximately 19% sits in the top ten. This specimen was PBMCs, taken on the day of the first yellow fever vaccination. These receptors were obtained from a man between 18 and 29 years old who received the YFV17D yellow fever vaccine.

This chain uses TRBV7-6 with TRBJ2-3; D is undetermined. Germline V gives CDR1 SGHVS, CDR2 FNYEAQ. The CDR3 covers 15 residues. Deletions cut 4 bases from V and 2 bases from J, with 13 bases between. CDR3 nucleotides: TGTGCCAGCAGCTACTCAGGTGGTATCACAGATACGCAGTATTTT. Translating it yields CASSYSGGITDTQYF.

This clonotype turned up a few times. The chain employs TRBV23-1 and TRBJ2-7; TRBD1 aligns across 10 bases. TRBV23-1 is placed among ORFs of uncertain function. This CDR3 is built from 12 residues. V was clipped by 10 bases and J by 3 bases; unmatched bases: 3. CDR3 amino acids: CATGQGFYEQYV. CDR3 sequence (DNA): TGCGCCACGGGACAGGGGTTCTACGAGCAGTACGTC.

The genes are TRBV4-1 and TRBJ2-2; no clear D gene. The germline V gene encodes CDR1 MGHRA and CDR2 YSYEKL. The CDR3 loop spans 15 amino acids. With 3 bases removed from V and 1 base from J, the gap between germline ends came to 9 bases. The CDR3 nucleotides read TGCGCCAGCAGCCAGCTATTGGTGAACACCGGGGAGCTGTTTTTT. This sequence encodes CASSQLLVNTGELFF.

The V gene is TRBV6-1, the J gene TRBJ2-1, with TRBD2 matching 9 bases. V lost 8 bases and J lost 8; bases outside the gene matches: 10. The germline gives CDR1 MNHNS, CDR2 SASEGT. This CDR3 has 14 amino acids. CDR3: CASGTSFPFDEQFF. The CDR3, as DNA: TGTGCCAGCGGGACTAGCTTCCCCTTCGATGAGCAGTTCTTC.

CDR3 protein: CSAHSLVGVYEQYV. DNA for the CDR3: TGCAGTGCTCACTCACTTGTGGGGGTATACGAGCAGTACGTC. This chain links TRBV20-1 with TRBJ2-7, with D possibly called TRBD1 or TRBD2 (5 bases each). V shed 5 bases and J shed 4 bases, with 18 bases lying between them. This CDR3 has 14 amino acids. Germline loops: CDR1 DFQATT, CDR2 SNEGSKA (reference sequence).

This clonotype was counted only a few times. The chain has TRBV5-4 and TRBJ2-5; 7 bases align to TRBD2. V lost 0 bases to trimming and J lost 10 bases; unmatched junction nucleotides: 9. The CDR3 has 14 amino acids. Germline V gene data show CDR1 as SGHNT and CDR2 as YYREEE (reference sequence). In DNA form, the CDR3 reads TGTGCCAGCAGCTTGGCCGGGACTACCGGATACCAGTACTTC. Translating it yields CASSLAGTTGYQYF.

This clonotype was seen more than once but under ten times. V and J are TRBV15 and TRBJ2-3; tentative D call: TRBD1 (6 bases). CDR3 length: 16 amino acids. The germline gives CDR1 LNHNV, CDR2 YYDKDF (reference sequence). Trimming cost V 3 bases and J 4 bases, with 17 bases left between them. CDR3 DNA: TGTGCCACCAGCAGGGGGTTAGGACAGCTGGCAGATACGCAGTATTTT. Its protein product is CATSRGLGQLADTQYF.

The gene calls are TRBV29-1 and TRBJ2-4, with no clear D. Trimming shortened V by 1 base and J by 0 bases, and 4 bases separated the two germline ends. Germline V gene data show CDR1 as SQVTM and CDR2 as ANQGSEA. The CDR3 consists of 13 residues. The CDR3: CSVEGEAKNIQYF. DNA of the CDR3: TGCAGCGTTGAAGGGGAAGCCAAAAACATTCAGTACTTC.

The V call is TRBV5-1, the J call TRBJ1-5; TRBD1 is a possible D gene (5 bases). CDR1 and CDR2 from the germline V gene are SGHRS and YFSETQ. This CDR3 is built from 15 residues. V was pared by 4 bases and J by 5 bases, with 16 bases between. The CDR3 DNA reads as TGCGCCAGCAGCCCCATTCCGGGGCAGGATCAGCCCCAGCATTTT. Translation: CASSPIPGQDQPQHF.

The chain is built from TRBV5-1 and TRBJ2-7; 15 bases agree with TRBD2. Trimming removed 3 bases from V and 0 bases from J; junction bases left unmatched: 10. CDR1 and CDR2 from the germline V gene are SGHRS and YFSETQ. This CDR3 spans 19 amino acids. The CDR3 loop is CASSSPPGLAGGLSYEQYF. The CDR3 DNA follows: TGCGCCAGCAGCTCTCCTCCGGGACTAGCGGGGGGCCTCTCCTACGAGCAGTACTTC.

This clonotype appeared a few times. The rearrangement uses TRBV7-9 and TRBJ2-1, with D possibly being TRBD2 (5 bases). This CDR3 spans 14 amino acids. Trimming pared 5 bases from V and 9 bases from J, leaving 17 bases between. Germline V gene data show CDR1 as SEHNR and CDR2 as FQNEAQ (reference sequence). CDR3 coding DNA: TGTGCCAGCAGCGGACCCGGACTCTCCACTGAGCAGTTCTTC. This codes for CASSGPGLSTEQFF.

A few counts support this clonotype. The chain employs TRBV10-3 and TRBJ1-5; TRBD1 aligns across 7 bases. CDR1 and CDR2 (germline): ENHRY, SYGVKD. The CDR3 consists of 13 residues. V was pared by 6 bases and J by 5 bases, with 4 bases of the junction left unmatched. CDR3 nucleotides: TGTGCCATCAGCGACAGGGCGGATCAGCCCCAGCATTTT. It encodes CAISDRADQPQHF.

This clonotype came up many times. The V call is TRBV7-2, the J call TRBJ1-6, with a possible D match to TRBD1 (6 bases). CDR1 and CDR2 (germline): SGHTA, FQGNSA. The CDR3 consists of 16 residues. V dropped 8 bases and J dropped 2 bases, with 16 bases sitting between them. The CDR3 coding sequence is TGTGCCAGCCGCATGGCCGGGACAACCTATAATTCACCCCTCCACTTT. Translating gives CASRMAGTTYNSPLHF.

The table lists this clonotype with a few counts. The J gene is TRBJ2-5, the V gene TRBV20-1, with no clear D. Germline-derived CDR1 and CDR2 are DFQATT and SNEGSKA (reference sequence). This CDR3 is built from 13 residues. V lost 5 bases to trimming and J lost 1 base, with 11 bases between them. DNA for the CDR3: TGCAGTGCTTCCCCTTCCTCCCAAGAGACCCAGTACTTC. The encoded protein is CSASPSSQETQYF.

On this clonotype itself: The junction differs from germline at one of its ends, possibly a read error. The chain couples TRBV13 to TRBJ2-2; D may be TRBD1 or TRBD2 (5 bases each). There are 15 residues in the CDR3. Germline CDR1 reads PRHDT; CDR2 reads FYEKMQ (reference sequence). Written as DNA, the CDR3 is TGTCCCAGCAGGAGATCCGGGACCACTTTCGGGGAGCTGTTTTTT. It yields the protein CPSRRSGTTFGELFF. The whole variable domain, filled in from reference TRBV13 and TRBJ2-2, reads AAGVIQSPRHLIKEKRETATLKCYPIPRHDTVYWYQQGPGQDPQFLISFYEKMQSDKGSIPDRFSAQQFSDYHSELNMSSLELGDSALYFCPSRRSGTTFGELFFGEGSRLTVL.

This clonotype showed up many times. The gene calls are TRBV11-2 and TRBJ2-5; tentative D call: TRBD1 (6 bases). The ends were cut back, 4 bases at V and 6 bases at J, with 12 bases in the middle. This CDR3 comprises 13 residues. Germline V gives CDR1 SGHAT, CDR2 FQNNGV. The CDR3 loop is CASSYQQGQTQYF. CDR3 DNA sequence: TGTGCCAGCAGCTACCAACAGGGACAGACCCAGTACTTC.

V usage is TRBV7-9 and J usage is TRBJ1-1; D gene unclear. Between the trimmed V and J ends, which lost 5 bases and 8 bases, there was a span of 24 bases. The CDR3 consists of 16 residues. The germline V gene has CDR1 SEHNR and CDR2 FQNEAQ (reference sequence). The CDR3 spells CASSAQRLANTQEAFF. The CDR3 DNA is TGTGCCAGCAGCGCCCAAAGGTTGGCGAACACCCAAGAAGCTTTCTTT.

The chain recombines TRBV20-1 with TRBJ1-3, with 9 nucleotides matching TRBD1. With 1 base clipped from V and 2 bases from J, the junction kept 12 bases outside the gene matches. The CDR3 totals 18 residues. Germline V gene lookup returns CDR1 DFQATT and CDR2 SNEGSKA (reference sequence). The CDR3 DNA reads TGCAGTGCTAGAGGCTCTCCGGGACAGGGTACGACTGGAAACACCATATATTTT. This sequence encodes CSARGSPGQGTTGNTIYF.

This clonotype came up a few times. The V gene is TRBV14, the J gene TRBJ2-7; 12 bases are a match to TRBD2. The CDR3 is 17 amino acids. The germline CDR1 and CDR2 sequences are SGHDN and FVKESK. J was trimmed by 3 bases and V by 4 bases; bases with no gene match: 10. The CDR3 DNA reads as TGTGCCAGCAGCCCATACGAACGGACTAGCGGGGACTACGAGCAGTACTTC. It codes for CASSPYERTSGDYEQYF.

CDR3 sequence: CASSRGAQPQHF. For the CDR3, the DNA is TGTGCCAGCAGCCGGGGGGCCCAGCCCCAGCATTTT. The chain links TRBV7-9 to TRBJ1-5; D perhaps matches TRBD1 (6 bases). Germline lookup yields CDR1 SEHNR and CDR2 FQNEAQ (reference sequence). The length of the CDR3 is 12 residues. Trimming left V 5 bases short and J 7 bases short, with 9 bases between.

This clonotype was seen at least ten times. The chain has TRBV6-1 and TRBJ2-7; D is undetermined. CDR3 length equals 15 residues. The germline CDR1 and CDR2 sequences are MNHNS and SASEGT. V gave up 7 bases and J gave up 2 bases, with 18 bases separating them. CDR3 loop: CASTDRVSGPYEQYV. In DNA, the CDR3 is TGTGCCAGCACCGACCGGGTGTCGGGCCCCTACGAGCAGTACGTC.

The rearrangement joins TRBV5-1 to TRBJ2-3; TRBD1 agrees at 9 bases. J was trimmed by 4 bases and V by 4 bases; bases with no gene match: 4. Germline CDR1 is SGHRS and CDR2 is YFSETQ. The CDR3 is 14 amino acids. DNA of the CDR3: TGCGCCAGCAGCCCGGGACAGGGTCCAGATACGCAGTATTTT. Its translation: CASSPGQGPDTQYF.

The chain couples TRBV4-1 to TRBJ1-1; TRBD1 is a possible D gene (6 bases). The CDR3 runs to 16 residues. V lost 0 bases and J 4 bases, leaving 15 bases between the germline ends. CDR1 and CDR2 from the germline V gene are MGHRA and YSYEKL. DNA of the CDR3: TGCGCCAGCAGCCAAGATCCGGGGGGCATCGTCACTGAAGCTTTCTTT. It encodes CASSQDPGGIVTEAFF.